Below, 15 T cell receptor beta chains from the same sample are listed, as sequenced in a study of blood T cell repertoires in COVID-19. Data came from immunoSEQ multiplex PCR; TCRdb stores just in-frame clones and leaves some out. The profile covers more than 140,000 clones, with around 88% appearing a single time and 1.5% taken by the ten largest. The specimen sequenced was peripheral blood. These receptor sequences come from a woman aged 55-70 years with acute or convalescent COVID-19.

The J gene is TRBJ2-5, the V gene TRBV3-1 (or the pseudogene TRBV3-2); possibly TRBD1 for D (5 bases). This CDR3 is built from 16 residues. Trimming shortened V by 1 base and J by 0 bases, and 12 bases separated the two germline ends. Per the germline V gene, CDR1 is LGHDT and CDR2 is YNNKEL (reference sequence). The CDR3 DNA is TGTGCCAGCAGCCAAGGCATGAAGGGGTACCAAGAGACCCAGTACTTC. Its translation is CASSQGMKGYQETQYF.

V and J are TRBV6-1 and TRBJ1-4; D remains ambiguous. The CDR3 consists of 17 residues. Trimming cost V 2 bases and J 2 bases, with 15 bases left between them. The germline CDR1 and CDR2 sequences are MNHNS and SASEGT. CDR3 DNA: TGTGCCAGCAGTGAATGGACTCGCCGTATTACTAATGAAAAACTGTTTTTT. This sequence encodes CASSEWTRRITNEKLFF.

The chain couples TRBV5-4 to TRBJ2-2, with D perhaps matching TRBD2 (6 bases). Germline CDR1 is SGHNT and CDR2 is YYREEE (reference sequence). V lost 1 base and J lost 5, with 6 bases in between. This CDR3 contains 13 residues. CDR3 nucleotide sequence: TGTGCCAGCAGCTTGCGGGAGACCGGGGAGCTGTTTTTT. It translates to CASSLRETGELFF.

This clone was detected only once. The rearrangement uses TRBV28 and TRBJ2-2; D is unclear. Germline assignment: CDR1 MDHEN and CDR2 SYDVKM. The CDR3 is made up of 12 amino acids. V was shortened by 6 bases and J by 6 bases, with 8 bases between the two germline ends. The CDR3 loop reads CASRALSGELFF. The CDR3 nucleotides are TGTGCCAGCAGGGCCCTTTCCGGGGAGCTGTTTTTT.

In DNA form, the CDR3 reads TGCGCCAGCAGCTTGACAACAGGGGCGAGCTCCTATAATTCACCCCTCCACTTT. Translated, it gives CASSLTTGASSYNSPLHF. This chain uses TRBV5-1 with TRBJ1-6; 7 bases align to TRBD1. The CDR3 sequence is 18 residues long. The junction had 7 bases not matched to a gene; V was cut back by 1 base and J by 0 bases. Germline V gives CDR1 SGHRS, CDR2 YFSETQ.

V and J are TRBV19 and TRBJ2-2, with D possibly being TRBD2 (7 bases). The ends were cut back, 3 bases at V and 0 bases at J, with 14 bases in the middle. From germline, CDR1 is LNHDA and CDR2 SQIVND (reference sequence). CDR3 length: 17 residues. The CDR3 is CASSMGGGPPNTGELFF. The CDR3, as DNA: TGTGCCAGTAGTATGGGAGGGGGACCTCCGAACACCGGGGAGCTGTTTTTT. The full variable domain, completed using reference TRBV19 and TRBJ2-2, is DGGITQSPKYLFRKEGQNVTLSCEQNLNHDAMYWYRQDPGQGLRLIYYSQIVNDFQKGDIAEGYSVSREKKESFPLTVTSAQKNPTAFYLCASSMGGGPPNTGELFFGEGSRLTVL.

V gene TRBV14 combines with J gene TRBJ2-3; TRBD2 matches at 10 bases. V was pared by 0 bases and J by 6 bases, with 6 bases of the junction left unmatched. The CDR3 totals 16 residues. Germline V gene lookup returns CDR1 SGHDN and CDR2 FVKESK. The CDR3 loop reads CASSQEASGGWDTQYF. DNA for the CDR3: TGTGCCAGCAGCCAAGAAGCTAGCGGGGGATGGGATACGCAGTATTTT.

This clone has only a few counts. CDR3 bases: TGTGCCAGCAGTTCTCAGGGCCCGGACGCCACTGAAGCTTTCTTT. Its translation is CASSSQGPDATEAFF. V gene TRBV28 combines with J gene TRBJ1-1, with D perhaps TRBD1 (5 bases). The germline CDR1 and CDR2 sequences are MDHEN and SYDVKM. Trimming pared 4 bases from V and 4 bases from J, leaving 16 bases between. The CDR3 has 15 amino acids.

This sequence joins TRBV25-1 and TRBJ1-1, with 12 bases matching TRBD1. CDR1 is MGHDK and CDR2 is SYGVNS in the germline V gene. V shed 2 bases and J 2 bases; nucleotides not matched to a gene: 3. The CDR3 consists of 16 residues. The CDR3 is CASSEEGQGANTEAFF. CDR3 in DNA: TGTGCCAGCAGTGAAGAGGGACAGGGGGCAAACACTGAAGCTTTCTTT.

The CDR3 DNA follows: TGTGCCAGTAGTATAGGAAACAGACGGACTTCCAAAAACATTCAGTACTTC. Translated, it gives CASSIGNRRTSKNIQYF. The chain links TRBV19 to TRBJ2-4; D is possibly TRBD2 (5 bases). Germline lookup yields CDR1 LNHDA and CDR2 SQIVND (reference sequence). The V and J ends lost 1 base and 2 bases respectively, with 15 bases between them. The CDR3 sequence is 17 residues long. Variable domain in full (rest from reference TRBV19 and TRBJ2-4): DGGITQSPKYLFRKEGQNVTLSCEQNLNHDAMYWYRQDPGQGLRLIYYSQIVNDFQKGDIAEGYSVSREKKESFPLTVTSAQKNPTAFYLCASSIGNRRTSKNIQYFGAGTRLSVL.

The V and J genes are TRBV9 and TRBJ2-3; D perhaps matches TRBD2 (6 bases). Germline-derived CDR1 and CDR2 are SGDLS and YYNGEE. This CDR3 region has 15 residues. Trimming shortened V by 3 bases and J by 1 base, and 12 bases separated the two germline ends. CDR3 in amino acids: CASSGNGGGTDTQYF. The DNA of the CDR3 is TGTGCCAGCAGCGGGAACGGGGGAGGCACAGATACGCAGTATTTT.

This rearrangement joins TRBV19 to TRBJ2-2; 12 bases are shared with TRBD2. This CDR3 comprises 18 residues. Germline loops: CDR1 LNHDA, CDR2 SQIVND (reference sequence). V dropped 1 base and J dropped 1; count of bases not matched to a gene: 4. The CDR3, as DNA: TGTGCCAGTAGTATAGGGCTAGCGGGGGGGATGAACACCGGGGAGCTGTTTTTT. Translated: CASSIGLAGGMNTGELFF.

This chain uses TRBV2 with TRBJ2-1; 9 nucleotides agree with TRBD1. Germline V gives CDR1 SNHLY, CDR2 FYNNEI. Unmatched junction bases numbered 14, after V lost 6 bases and J lost 8 bases. The CDR3 is made up of 16 amino acids. The CDR3 nucleotides read TGTGCCAGCAGCGTCCCGGGACAGGGAGAATGGGATGAGCAGTTCTTC. Translated: CASSVPGQGEWDEQFF.

The V gene is TRBV11-2, the J gene TRBJ1-1; the D gene is possibly TRBD1 (6 bases). The ends were cut back, 5 bases at V and 1 base at J, with 11 bases in the middle. In germline, CDR1 is SGHAT, CDR2 FQNNGV. There are 14 residues in the CDR3. The CDR3 DNA follows: TGTGCCAGCAGCCCGGGACAATGGAACACTGAAGCTTTCTTT. Amino acid sequence: CASSPGQWNTEAFF.

The chain has TRBV4-2 and TRBJ1-2, with TRBD1 identical over 9 bases. CDR3 length: 20 residues. Looked up from germline, CDR1 is LGHNA and CDR2 is YNFKEQ. J was trimmed by 0 bases and V by 3 bases; bases with no gene match: 17. CDR3 in amino acids: CASSHHLLGTGKPANYGYTF. For the CDR3, the DNA is TGTGCCAGCAGCCATCATCTCCTTGGGACAGGGAAGCCAGCTAACTATGGCTACACCTTC.